This entry describes one T cell receptor beta chain. This entry comes from a study of blood T cell repertoires in COVID-19. The CDR3 has 15 amino acids. Trimming at V came to 5 bases and at J to 0 bases, leaving 4 bases not matched to a gene. Germline assignment: CDR1 SEHNR and CDR2 FQNEAQ (reference sequence). Profiled with immunoSEQ multiplex PCR; TCRdb holds only in-frame clones, not every one. The table shows approximately 170,000 clones, with around four fifths occurring only once. Patients in Seattle were enrolled during active infection, then followed longitudinally. The sequence derives from a woman aged 70-85 years with COVID-19, enrolled during active disease. The genes are TRBV7-9 and TRBJ2-7; 10 positions match TRBD2. The sample consisted of peripheral blood. CDR3 residues: CASSRTSGSSYEQYF. The CDR3 DNA is TGTGCCAGCAGCCGGACTAGCGGAAGCTCCTACGAGCAGTACTTC.